The 27 T cell receptor beta chains below were found in one sample sequenced in a study of blood T cell repertoires in COVID-19. This table comes from immunoSEQ multiplex PCR, and its TCRdb copy is limited to in-frame clones, with some not included. Of almost 30,000 clones in the sample, 70% to 80% are singletons; the top ten hold about half. Source material: peripheral blood. These receptors all come from an older woman with acute or convalescent COVID-19.

The chain couples TRBV21-1 to TRBJ2-3; the DNA was not used to check the table's D call, TRBD2. TRBV21-1 is a pseudogene segment. This CDR3 is 12 amino acids long. CDR3 bases: TGTGCCAGCATGCGGGAGCCAGATACGCAGTATTTT. Translation: CASMREPDTQYF.

V gene TRBV5-5 combines with J gene TRBJ2-7; D might be TRBD2 (5 bases). Trimming cost V 0 bases and J 2 bases, with 21 bases left between them. The CDR3 contains 18 residues. Germline V gene data show CDR1 as SGHKS and CDR2 as YYEKEE (reference sequence). The DNA for the CDR3 is TGTGCCAGCAGCTTGGCTCGAGAGGGAGTAAGGGCAACCTACGAGCAGTACTTC. It specifies CASSLAREGVRATYEQYF.

This chain links TRBV28 with TRBJ2-7, with D tentatively TRBD2 (5 bases). Germline V lookup: CDR1 MDHEN, CDR2 SYDVKM. Trimming took 3 bases from V and 2 from J, leaving 14 bases between them. The CDR3 length is 15 residues. The CDR3 DNA reads as TGTGCCAGCAGTTTGTCCGGCACCGGGGCCTACGAGCAGTACTTC. Residues: CASSLSGTGAYEQYF.

This clone was detected once. The chain carries TRBV24-1 and TRBJ2-5, with 8 bases lining up with TRBD2. This CDR3 spans 16 amino acids. V was pared by 3 bases and J by 2 bases, with 7 bases of the junction left unmatched. The germline gives CDR1 KGHDR, CDR2 SFDVKD. This CDR3 is CATSDTAGVPQETQYF. DNA for the CDR3: TGTGCCACCAGTGATACAGCGGGAGTTCCACAAGAGACCCAGTACTTC.

The J gene is TRBJ2-5, the V gene TRBV29-1, with 12 bases that match TRBD2. The germline V gene encodes CDR1 SQVTM and CDR2 ANQGSEA. The ends lost 4 bases at V and 5 bases at J; junction bases unmatched: 8. The CDR3 loop spans 15 amino acids. Here the CDR3 DNA reads TGCAGCGTTGTTCCGACTAGCGGGAGCCCTGAGACCCAGTACTTC. It is translated as CSVVPTSGSPETQYF. Based on the CDR3 plus reference TRBV29-1 and TRBJ2-5, the full variable domain is SAVISQKPSRDICQRGTSLTIQCQVDSQVTMMFWYRQQPGQSLTLIATANQGSEATYESGFVIDKFPISRPNLTFSTLTVSNMSPEDSSIYLCSVVPTSGSPETQYFGPGTRLLVL.

This clone was seen a handful of times. This chain links TRBV7-2 with TRBJ2-5; a possible D gene is TRBD1 (6 bases). Germline CDR1 is SGHTA and CDR2 is FQGNSA. V lost 3 bases and J lost 4, with 12 bases in between. This CDR3 contains 14 residues. CDR3 nucleotides: TGTGCCAGCAGCTTTTCCCCAGGGGTAGAGACCCAGTACTTC. This gives the protein CASSFSPGVETQYF.

This rearrangement joins TRBV5-4 to TRBJ2-1; the D gene is possibly TRBD2 (7 bases). The CDR3 is made up of 12 amino acids. Trimming shortened V by 4 bases and J by 10 bases, and 12 bases separated the two germline ends. Germline V CDR1 and CDR2: SGHNT, YYREEE (reference sequence). CDR3 loop: CASSGGGLEQFF. CDR3 nucleotide sequence: TGTGCCAGCAGCGGGGGGGGCCTGGAGCAGTTCTTC. The full variable domain, with the rest looked up from reference TRBV5-4 and TRBJ2-1, is ETGVTQSPTHLIKTRGQQVTLRCSSQSGHNTVSWYQQALGQGPQFIFQYYREEENGRGNFPPRFSGLQFPNYSSELNVNALELDDSALYLCASSGGGLEQFFGPGTRLTVL.

The chain combines TRBV11-1 with TRBJ2-5; D is unclear. The CDR3 totals 16 residues. The V and J ends lost 4 bases and 1 base respectively, with 16 bases between them. Germline loops: CDR1 SGHAT, CDR2 FQDESV (reference sequence). The DNA for the CDR3 is TGTGCCAGCAGCTACCCAACCTTGACACTCCAAGAGACCCAGTACTTC. Protein: CASSYPTLTLQETQYF. The entire variable domain, with the rest obtained from reference TRBV11-1 and TRBJ2-5, is as follows: EAEVAQSPRYKITEKSQAVAFWCDPISGHATLYWYRQILGQGPELLVQFQDESVVDDSQLPKDRFSAERLKGVDSTLKIQPAELGDSAMYLCASSYPTLTLQETQYFGPGTRLLVL.

CDR3 in DNA: TGTGCCAGCAGCTCCCGCCCGGACAGAGACTATGGCTACACCTTC. Encoded protein: CASSSRPDRDYGYTF. The chain joins TRBV9 to TRBJ1-2; a possible D gene is TRBD1 (6 bases). V gave up 4 bases and J gave up 3 bases, with 16 bases separating them. The length of the CDR3 is 15 residues. Looked up from germline, CDR1 is SGDLS and CDR2 is YYNGEE.

The chain is built from TRBV28 and TRBJ1-6; D not certain. The CDR3 is 14 residues long. V was clipped by 3 bases and J by 6 bases, with 9 bases between them. Per the germline V gene, CDR1 is MDHEN and CDR2 is SYDVKM. CDR3 sequence: CASSFSGGNSPLHF. The CDR3 DNA follows: TGTGCCAGCAGTTTTAGTGGAGGTAATTCACCCCTCCACTTT.

This chain links TRBV5-4 with TRBJ2-1; 9 bases agree with TRBD1. J lost 7 bases, V lost 3 bases, and 5 bases had no gene match. There are 14 residues in the CDR3. Germline CDR1 SGHNT, CDR2 YYREEE (reference sequence). For the CDR3, the DNA is TGTGCCAGCAGCTACGGGACAGGGAAGAATGAGCAGTTCTTC. Its translation: CASSYGTGKNEQFF.

The chain uses TRBV27 and TRBJ2-3; weak D call: TRBD2 (6 bases). The CDR3 loop spans 14 amino acids. Germline V gives CDR1 MNHEY, CDR2 SMNVEV (reference sequence). Trimming shortened V by 7 bases and J by 3 bases, and 14 bases separated the two germline ends. CDR3 sequence reads: CASNRGGITDTQYF. CDR3 sequence (DNA): TGTGCCAGCAATCGGGGCGGGATTACAGATACGCAGTATTTT.

The CDR3 protein is CASSLWGRGGNQPQHF. The CDR3 nucleotides are TGTGCCAGCAGTTTATGGGGCAGAGGAGGGAATCAGCCCCAGCATTTT. The rearrangement joins TRBV28 to TRBJ1-5; D unresolved. V shed 0 bases and J shed 4 bases, with 13 bases lying between them. Per germline, CDR1 MDHEN and CDR2 SYDVKM. The CDR3 length is 16 residues.

The chain is built from TRBV24-1 and TRBJ2-3, with TRBD2 matching over 11 bases. Germline values: CDR1 KGHDR, CDR2 SFDVKD. Unmatched junction bases numbered 3, after V lost 5 bases and J lost 6 bases. The CDR3 is 14 amino acids. The CDR3: CATSASGGRDTQYF. DNA for the CDR3: TGTGCCACCAGTGCTAGCGGGGGGCGCGATACGCAGTATTTT.

The chain uses TRBV7-9 and TRBJ2-5; 9 positions agree with TRBD2. The CDR3 length is 14 residues. The J segment lost 3 bases and the V segment lost 6 bases, leaving 5 bases of the junction unmatched. Germline-derived CDR1 and CDR2 are SEHNR and FQNEAQ (reference sequence). CDR3 loop: CASSPTSGEETQYF. As DNA, the CDR3 is TGTGCCAGCAGTCCGACTAGCGGAGAAGAGACCCAGTACTTC.

This clone was seen a single time. This chain uses TRBV7-9 with TRBJ2-1; 12 positions agree with TRBD2. Germline loops: CDR1 SEHNR, CDR2 FQNEAQ (reference sequence). CDR3 length: 17 residues. With V trimmed by 4 bases and J by 12 bases, 16 bases remained unmatched. In nucleotides, the CDR3 is TGTGCCAGCAGCTCCGATCTACTAGCGGGGGGCCCGGGGGGGCAGTTCTTC. Translated: CASSSDLLAGGPGGQFF.

The count of this clone is one. The V gene is TRBV14, the J gene TRBJ2-6; tentative D call: TRBD1 (6 bases). CDR1 and CDR2 (germline): SGHDN, FVKESK. The length of the CDR3 is 15 residues. V was pared by 4 bases and J by 6 bases, with 13 bases between. CDR3 protein: CASSLTWGQANVLTF. CDR3 coding DNA: TGTGCCAGCAGCCTTACGTGGGGACAGGCCAACGTCCTGACTTTC.

The genes are TRBV5-6 and TRBJ2-5; D gene unclear. V was clipped by 1 base and J by 1 base, with 5 bases between them. From germline, CDR1 is SGHDT and CDR2 YYEEEE. The length of the CDR3 is 13 residues. The CDR3 nucleotides are TGTGCCAGCAGCTTGAACTTCCAAGAGACCCAGTACTTC. As protein: CASSLNFQETQYF.

The rearrangement joins TRBV4-2 to TRBJ2-7; 7 bases are a match to TRBD2. The germline V gene encodes CDR1 LGHNA and CDR2 YNFKEQ. The length of the CDR3 is 13 residues. With V trimmed by 5 bases and J by 2 bases, 3 bases remained unmatched. CDR3 residues: CASSSSGAYEQYF. The CDR3 nucleotides read TGTGCCAGCAGCTCTAGCGGAGCCTACGAGCAGTACTTC.

The rearrangement uses TRBV7-9 and TRBJ2-2; tentative D call: TRBD2 (5 bases). The CDR3 totals 13 residues. V lost 5 bases to trimming and J lost 6 bases, with 10 bases between them. The germline gives CDR1 SEHNR, CDR2 FQNEAQ (reference sequence). CDR3 DNA sequence: TGTGCCAGCAGCCTCGTTAGCGCCGGGGAGCTGTTTTTT. Translation: CASSLVSAGELFF.

This rearrangement joins TRBV5-1 to TRBJ2-7; D is perhaps TRBD2 (6 bases). Germline V lookup: CDR1 SGHRS, CDR2 YFSETQ. Trimming took 1 base from V and 3 from J, leaving 14 bases between them. The CDR3 extends over 15 amino acids. CDR3 nucleotide sequence: TGCGCCAGCAGCTTGAGTCTAGCGCTAGGCTACGAGCAGTACTTC. It encodes CASSLSLALGYEQYF.

This chain joins TRBV5-1 and TRBJ2-7, with TRBD1 matching 7 bases. Germline assignment: CDR1 SGHRS and CDR2 YFSETQ. The CDR3 covers 14 residues. Trimming removed 2 bases from V and 7 bases from J; junction bases left unmatched: 9. The CDR3 protein is CASSFGTASLEQYF. DNA of the CDR3: TGCGCCAGCAGCTTCGGGACAGCCTCATTGGAGCAGTACTTC.

V is TRBV25-1 and J is TRBJ2-1, with 9 bases that match TRBD2. CDR3 length: 15 residues. The ends lost 6 bases at V and 2 bases at J; junction bases unmatched: 5. Germline V gene data show CDR1 as MGHDK and CDR2 as SYGVNS. The DNA of the CDR3 is TGTGCCAGCAGGCCTAGCGGGGCCCCCTACAATGAGCAGTTCTTC. As protein: CASRPSGAPYNEQFF.

The genes are TRBV6-5 and TRBJ1-1; possible D gene TRBD1, 6 bases. Trimming shortened V by 6 bases and J by 3 bases, and 14 bases separated the two germline ends. CDR1 is MNHEY and CDR2 is SVGAGI in the germline V gene. The CDR3 spans 14 residues. CDR3 residues: CASSHRESHTEAFF. The CDR3 coding sequence is TGTGCCAGCAGCCACAGGGAATCCCACACTGAAGCTTTCTTT.

This sequence joins TRBV2 and TRBJ2-4; D is possibly TRBD2 (6 bases). Trimming removed 2 bases from V and 1 base from J, with 15 bases in between. The CDR3 has 17 residues. Looked up from germline, CDR1 is SNHLY and CDR2 is FYNNEI. The CDR3 region has the DNA TGTGCCAGCAGTGAACCGGGAGTGATTGGGGCCAAAAACATTCAGTACTTC. Translation: CASSEPGVIGAKNIQYF.

This sequence joins TRBV5-6 and TRBJ1-6; 11 bases are shared with TRBD1. V gave up 0 bases and J gave up 11 bases; unmatched junction bases: 7. Per germline, CDR1 SGHDT and CDR2 YYEEEE. CDR3 length: 16 amino acids. The CDR3 sequence is CASSLAGDRGKPPLHF. The CDR3 region has the DNA TGTGCCAGCAGCTTGGCCGGGGACAGGGGGAAGCCACCCCTCCACTTT.

The J gene is TRBJ2-1, the V gene TRBV6-2 or TRBV6-3; no firm D call. The CDR3 spans 16 residues. Germline V gives CDR1 MNHEY, CDR2 SVGEGT. The V and J ends lost 5 bases and 2 bases respectively, with 16 bases between them. CDR3 sequence reads: CASSPNARGTYNEQFF. The CDR3 DNA reads as TGTGCCAGCAGTCCGAATGCTCGAGGAACCTACAATGAGCAGTTCTTC.